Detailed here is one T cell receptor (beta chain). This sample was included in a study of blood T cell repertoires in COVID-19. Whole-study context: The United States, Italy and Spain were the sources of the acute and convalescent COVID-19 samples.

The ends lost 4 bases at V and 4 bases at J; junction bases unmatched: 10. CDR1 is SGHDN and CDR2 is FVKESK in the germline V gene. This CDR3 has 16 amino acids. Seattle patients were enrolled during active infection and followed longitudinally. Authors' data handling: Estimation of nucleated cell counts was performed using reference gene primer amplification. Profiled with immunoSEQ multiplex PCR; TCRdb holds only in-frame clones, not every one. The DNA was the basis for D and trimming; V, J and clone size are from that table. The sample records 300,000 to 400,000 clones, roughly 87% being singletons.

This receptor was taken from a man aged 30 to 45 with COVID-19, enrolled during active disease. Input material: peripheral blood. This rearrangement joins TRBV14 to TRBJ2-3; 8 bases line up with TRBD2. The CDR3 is CASSPQWSGGSDTQYF. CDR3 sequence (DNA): TGTGCCAGCAGCCCCCAATGGAGCGGGGGCTCAGATACGCAGTATTTT.